This TCR delta chain was sequenced in a study of TRDV2 sequences in healthy donors (dated by TCRdb to 2020 to 2021). Broadly, across the study: Some 19 single-cell-derived gamma9delta2 T cell clones spanning the full range of antitumor activity were TCR-sequenced and traced within the bulk repertoire.

As to this clone: Its target antigen remains unknown. No base-level quality is on record; no much larger clone is a single base apart. Other DNA sequences within the sample encode an identical CDR3.

CDR1 is given as GEAIGNYY and CDR2 as EKD, both from the germline V gene. The cysteine opens and the phenylalanine closes a CDR3 of 18 amino acids. Only the CDR3 DNA stays, 54 bases, in frame from base 1. Relative to germline, V is missing 0 bases and J is missing 2 bases, with 2 bases of the junction outside any gene match. Findings and caveats that apply to the study as a whole: The TCRdelta clonotypes of several highly reactive clones appeared rare, as these clonotypes were not detected in the bulk sequencing data of the respective donors. The observed TCRdelta repertoires were strongly focused, but the frequency of each clonotype showed no correlation with the antitumor functional potential of the corresponding clone.

Complete TCR delta chain (Vdelta2) repertoires were sequenced in bulk to track the frequency of functionally characterized gamma9delta2 T cell clones. The Dutch blood bank supplied purchased peripheral blood from anonymous healthy donors. gamma9delta2 T cells analyzed in the study originated from peripheral blood of healthy donors. The library was made by PCR. The instrument was an Illumina MiSeq. In the original analysis: When TRDV repertoire clonotype frequencies were reported, clonotypes represented by only a single read were excluded. TCRdb reprocessed the public data with the CATT caller; entries with the same nucleotide sequence were combined afterwards. Clone size and V and J calls follow TCRdb, not the original study. The sample contains 900 to 1,200 delta-chain clones, over 60% of them found a single time. Together, the top ten hold roughly 19% of the sample.

The receptor chain draws on TRDV2 and TRDJ3, and 11 bases in between align with TRDD3. The clonotype was recovered from a human donor in good health. Material: Vd2+ gamma-delta T cells from blood. The label giving this sample's cell subset or site can be read as: TCR Vdelta2-expressing (gamma9delta2) T cells. The CDR3 loop reads CACDTLGDTTWDTRQMFF. The nucleotides read TGTGCCTGTGACACCCTGGGGGATACTACCTGGGACACCCGACAGATGTTTTTC.